A single TCR beta chain is shown here with its context. The germline gives CDR1 SQVTM, CDR2 ANQGSEA. Deletions cut 6 bases from V and 6 bases from J, with 13 bases between. The CDR3 consists of 12 residues. Methods used by the authors: Reference gene primer amplification yielded estimated nucleated cell counts. Generated by immunoSEQ multiplex PCR, the TCRdb table keeps only in-frame clones and is missing some. V and J calls and clone size come straight from that table; D and trimming were deduced from the DNA. Here the sample spans some 300,000 clones, about 91% being singletons. This entry is derived from a study of blood T cell repertoires in COVID-19. About the study: The study drew acute and convalescent COVID-19 samples from the United States, Italy and Spain. T cells, B-cell-depleted T cells, or PBMCs supplied cDNA or gDNA.

This TCR was sampled from a young woman who had recovered from COVID-19. The V and J genes are TRBV29-1 and TRBJ2-3; weak D call: TRBD2 (7 bases). Specimen: peripheral blood. CDR3 sequence reads: CSVQGGGDTQYF. The DNA of the CDR3 is TGCAGCGTGCAGGGAGGGGGGGATACGCAGTATTTT.